The 3 T cell receptor beta chains below come from one sample, sequenced in a study of T cells in Graves' hyperthyroidism and ophthalmopathy (dated by TCRdb to between 2019 and 2020). Library creation used multiplex PCR. The sequencer was an Illumina HiSeq 2000. Amplification of TCR beta CDR3 regions was carried out from RNA transcripts. A first-round RT-PCR of the TCR CDR3 used the HTBI primer set with the Qiagen OneStep RT-PCR kit. TCRdb handled the public reads itself, with Q25 trimming in fastp and clone calling in MiXCR, and kept productive beta chains. A single entry per CDR3 protein holds the most common genes and DNA from its merged rows. Counted in this sample were about 330,000 distinct CDR3 sequences; roughly 15% of them appeared once. The top ten hold approximately 35% of the sample. The sequencing input was blood. All receptors derive from a woman between 40 and 55 years old with Graves' ophthalmopathy.

This clonotype has only a few counts. The chain couples TRBV4-2 to TRBJ1-3; 7 nucleotides align to TRBD1. The germline gives CDR1 LGHNA, CDR2 YNFKEQ. The CDR3 contains 16 residues. V shed 0 bases, J shed 1 base, and the junction held 3 bases outside the gene matches. This CDR3 is CASSQDAGQSGNTIYF. The CDR3 DNA follows: TGTGCCAGCAGCCAAGATGCGGGACAGTCTGGAAACACCATATATTTT.

The genes are TRBV5-1 and TRBJ1-1, with 8 bases that match TRBD1. The CDR3 contains 16 residues. J lost 5 bases, V lost 2 bases, and 11 bases had no gene match. Germline V gives CDR1 SGHRS, CDR2 YFSETQ. CDR3 in DNA: TGCGCCAGCAGCTTTTTTCGCCAGGGGGCGGGAACTGAAGCTTTCTTT. Its protein product is CASSFFRQGAGTEAFF.

This clonotype was seen ten or more times. This chain connects TRBV2 to TRBJ1-4; D remains unclear. CDR1 and CDR2 (germline): SNHLY, FYNNEI. The CDR3 loop spans 20 amino acids. The V end was cut by 8 bases, the J end by 0 bases, with 28 bases between. The CDR3 sequence: CASLPPVPGPSGATNEKLFF. Here the CDR3 DNA reads TGTGCCAGCCTACCTCCGGTCCCCGGGCCATCTGGGGCAACTAATGAAAAACTGTTTTTT. Looking up the rest from reference TRBV2 and TRBJ1-4 gives the full variable domain: EPEVTQTPSHQVTQMGQEVILRCVPISNHLYFYWYRQILGQKVEFLVSFYNNEISEKSEIFDDQFSVERPDGSNFTLKIRSTKLEDSAMYFCASLPPVPGPSGATNEKLFFGSGTQLSVL.